Below are 8 T cell receptor beta chains sequenced from a single sample in a study of blood T cell repertoires in COVID-19. Some clones are missing from TCRdb's copy, which holds only in-frame ones; the method was immunoSEQ multiplex PCR. This table holds around 170,000 clones, more than 65% found once. Sequencing was done on a sample of peripheral blood. Source of these receptors: a woman of 80 years or more with acute or convalescent COVID-19.

This clone was seen a few times. CDR3 sequence (DNA): TGTGCCAGCAGCGCGGCGGGGGCCGACACAGATACGCAGTATTTT. It is translated as CASSAAGADTDTQYF. The V call is TRBV11-3, the J call TRBJ2-3, with D perhaps TRBD2 (7 bases). The CDR3 covers 15 residues. Germline V gives CDR1 SGHNT, CDR2 YENEEA. Deletions cut 5 bases from V and 2 bases from J, with 14 bases between.

The chain carries TRBV5-4 and TRBJ2-7, with 11 bases fitting TRBD2. The CDR3 sequence is 14 residues long. The germline V gene encodes CDR1 SGHNT and CDR2 YYREEE (reference sequence). The ends lost 6 bases at V and 6 bases at J; junction bases unmatched: 8. The CDR3 DNA reads as TGTGCCAGCATGAAACTAGCGGGAGCAGTCGAGCAGTACTTC. Residues: CASMKLAGAVEQYF.

This chain uses TRBV7-9 with TRBJ1-3; 8 bases fit TRBD1. The CDR3 spans 15 residues. Germline V CDR1 and CDR2: SEHNR, FQNEAQ (reference sequence). V lost 5 bases, J lost 1 base, and 4 bases stayed unmatched. The CDR3 DNA is TGTGCCAGCAGCCCTCAGGGGGCGTCTGGAAACACCATATATTTT. Encoded protein: CASSPQGASGNTIYF. Based on the CDR3 plus reference TRBV7-9 and TRBJ1-3, the full variable domain is DTGVSQNPRHKITKRGQNVTFRCDPISEHNRLYWYRQTLGQGPEFLTYFQNEAQLEKSRLLSDRFSAERPKGSFSTLEIQRTEQGDSAMYLCASSPQGASGNTIYFGEGSWLTVV.

The chain joins TRBV6-5 to TRBJ2-1; the match to TRBD1 covers 9 bases. Germline V gene lookup returns CDR1 MNHEY and CDR2 SVGAGI. With V trimmed by 6 bases and J by 6 bases, 6 bases remained unmatched. This CDR3 is 14 amino acids long. CDR3 in amino acids: CASSGQGKGNEQFF. The CDR3 DNA sequence: TGTGCCAGCAGCGGACAGGGGAAGGGCAATGAGCAGTTCTTC.

This clone was recorded a few times. V gene TRBV4-1 combines with J gene TRBJ2-5; D perhaps matches TRBD1 (6 bases). Trimming removed 3 bases from V and 3 bases from J, with 11 bases in between. Germline loops: CDR1 MGHRA, CDR2 YSYEKL. The CDR3 spans 14 residues. The CDR3 bases are TGCGCCAGCAGCCACACGGACAGAAAAGAGACCCAGTACTTC. Encoded protein: CASSHTDRKETQYF.

The chain is built from TRBV4-2 and TRBJ1-2; D gene uncertain. Trimming pared 0 bases from V and 2 bases from J, leaving 7 bases between. Per the germline V gene, CDR1 is LGHNA and CDR2 is YNFKEQ. The CDR3 totals 14 residues. The CDR3 DNA sequence: TGTGCCAGCAGCCAAGACGGGAACAACTATGGCTACACCTTC. This encodes CASSQDGNNYGYTF.

The chain has TRBV6-2 or TRBV6-3 and TRBJ2-7, with 7 bases identical to TRBD1. The CDR3 spans 12 residues. Germline V gene sequence: CDR1 MNHEY, CDR2 SVGEGT. Trimming at V came to 6 bases and at J to 6 bases, leaving 5 bases not matched to a gene. The CDR3: CASSTTGREQYF. CDR3 nucleotide sequence: TGTGCCAGCAGCACGACAGGGCGCGAGCAGTACTTC.

This clone was observed a handful of times. The chain combines TRBV15 with TRBJ1-5; 7 positions agree with TRBD1. The junction had 3 bases not matched to a gene; V was cut back by 1 base and J by 3 bases. CDR1 is LNHNV and CDR2 is YYDKDF in the germline V gene (reference sequence). This CDR3 comprises 15 residues. This CDR3 is CATSRGGTDNQPQHF. DNA of the CDR3: TGTGCCACCAGCAGAGGGGGGACAGACAATCAGCCCCAGCATTTT.